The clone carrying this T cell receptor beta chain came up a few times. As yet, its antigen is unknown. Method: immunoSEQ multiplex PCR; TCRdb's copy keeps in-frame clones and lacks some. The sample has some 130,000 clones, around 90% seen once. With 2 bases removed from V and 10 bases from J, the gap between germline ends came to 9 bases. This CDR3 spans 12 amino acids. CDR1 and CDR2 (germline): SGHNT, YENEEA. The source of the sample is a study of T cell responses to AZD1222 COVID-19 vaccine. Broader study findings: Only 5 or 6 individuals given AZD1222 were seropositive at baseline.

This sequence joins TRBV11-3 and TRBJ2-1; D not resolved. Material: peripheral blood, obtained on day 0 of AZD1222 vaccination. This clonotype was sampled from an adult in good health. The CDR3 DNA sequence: TGTGCCAGCAGCTTACGGGCGCCGGAGCAGTTCTTC. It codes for CASSLRAPEQFF.